The clone carrying this TCR beta chain has only a few counts. Its antigen is currently unknown. This record belongs to a study of cytomegalovirus exposure and HLA in healthy donors. The primer mix had 60 Vbeta and 13 Jbeta primers. Data came from immunoSEQ multiplex PCR; TCRdb stores just in-frame clones and leaves some out. This sample yields some 130,000 clones, of which approximately 74% are seen a single time; roughly 7.2% belongs to the top ten. Study-wide results and limits: Accounts indicate the classifier identified cytomegalovirus status with strong specificity and sensitivity.

The germline CDR1 and CDR2 sequences are SEHNR and FQNEAQ (reference sequence). CDR3 length: 14 amino acids. Trimming left V 3 bases short and J 0 bases short, with 9 bases between. The receptor was derived from a male donor in good health and CMV-seronegative. Input material: PBMCs. The chain carries TRBV7-9 and TRBJ2-7; the D is unclear. The CDR3 DNA reads as TGTGCCAGCAGCTTCCGTGGCCTCTCCTACGAGCAGTACTTC. Residues: CASSFRGLSYEQYF.